This T cell receptor beta chain was sequenced for a study of cytomegalovirus exposure and HLA in healthy donors. The study sampled nominally healthy donors, though unrecorded immune exposures were likely. The study, taken as a whole, reports: There was a cluster of highly shared sequence variants that was likely a sequencing artifact.

With regard to this clone: Its antigen is as yet unknown.

PCR used 60 Vbeta primers and 13 Jbeta primers. TCRdb keeps only in-frame clones here, not all; method: immunoSEQ multiplex PCR. This table has over 85,000 clones, over 75% appearing once. The V end lost 4 bases, the J end lost 1 base, and 12 bases lay between the germline ends. In germline, CDR1 is SGHNT, CDR2 YYREEE (reference sequence). The CDR3 contains 14 residues. The sequence was collected from a man aged 35 to 55 in good health and CMV-seronegative. Material: PBMCs. The chain couples TRBV5-4 to TRBJ2-7; D is unclear. The CDR3 here is CASSPEISSYEQYF. Here the CDR3 DNA reads TGTGCCAGCAGCCCCGAGATAAGTTCCTACGAGCAGTACTTC.